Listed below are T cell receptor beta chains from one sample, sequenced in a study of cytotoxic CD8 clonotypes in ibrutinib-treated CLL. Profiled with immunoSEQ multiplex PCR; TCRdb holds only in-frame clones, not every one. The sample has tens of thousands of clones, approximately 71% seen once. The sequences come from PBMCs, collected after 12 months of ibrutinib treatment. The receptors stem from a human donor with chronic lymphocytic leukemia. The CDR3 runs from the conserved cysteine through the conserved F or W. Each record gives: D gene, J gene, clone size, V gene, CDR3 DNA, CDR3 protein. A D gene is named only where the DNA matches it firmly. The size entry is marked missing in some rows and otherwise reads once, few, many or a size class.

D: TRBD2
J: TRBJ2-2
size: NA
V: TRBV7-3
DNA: TGTGCCAGCAGCTTGGCGGGAGGAGGAGGTGGCGGGGAGCTGTTTTTT
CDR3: CASSLAGGGGGGELFF

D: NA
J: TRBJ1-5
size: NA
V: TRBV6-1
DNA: TGTGCCAGCAGTGCAGGGACGAGACCGAATCAGCCCCAGCATTTT
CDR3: CASSAGTRPNQPQHF

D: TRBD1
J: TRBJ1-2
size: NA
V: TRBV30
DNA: TGTGCCTGGAGAAGGGGGCGGACGGGCAACTATGGCTACACCTTC
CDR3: CAWRRGRTGNYGYTF

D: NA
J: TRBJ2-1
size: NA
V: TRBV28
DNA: TGTGCCAGCAGTTTTGGTTGGAGCAATGAGCAGTTCTTC
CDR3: CASSFGWSNEQFF

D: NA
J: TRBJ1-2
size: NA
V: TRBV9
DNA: TGTGCCAGCAGCCATACAGGCGGAGTACTCTATGGCTACACCTTC
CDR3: CASSHTGGVLYGYTF

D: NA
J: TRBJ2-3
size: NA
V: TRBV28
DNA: TGTGCCAGCAGTACGGGAAGGAGGGCACCTAGCACAGATACGCAGTATTTT
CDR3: CASSTGRRAPSTDTQYF

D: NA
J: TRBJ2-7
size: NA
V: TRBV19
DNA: TGTGCCAGTAGTCAAAAACCGGGGGATAACTACGAGCAGTACTTC
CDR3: CASSQKPGDNYEQYF

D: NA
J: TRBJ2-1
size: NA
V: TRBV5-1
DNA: TGCGCCAGCAGCGCAAACAGCTTCAATGAGCAGTTCTTC
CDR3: CASSANSFNEQFF

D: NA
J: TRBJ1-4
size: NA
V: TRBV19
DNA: TGTGCCACGGACTTGGGAGGGAAACTGTTTTTT
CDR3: CATDLGGKLFF

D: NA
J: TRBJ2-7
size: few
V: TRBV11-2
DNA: TGTGCCAGCAGCTGGGAGCGTGGGAACGAGCAGTACTTC
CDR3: CASSWERGNEQYF

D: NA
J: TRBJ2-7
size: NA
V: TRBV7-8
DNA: TGTGCCAGCACTAGCGCTGAGAATTCCTACGAGCAGTACTTC
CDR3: CASTSAENSYEQYF

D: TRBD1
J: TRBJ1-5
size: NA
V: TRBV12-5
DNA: TGTGCTAGTGGTACAGGGGGAAATCAGCCCCAGCATTTT
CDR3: CASGTGGNQPQHF

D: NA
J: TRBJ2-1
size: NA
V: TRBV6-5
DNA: TGTGCCAGCAGTTACTCACGGACTATGAGTAATGAGCAGTTCTTC
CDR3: CASSYSRTMSNEQFF

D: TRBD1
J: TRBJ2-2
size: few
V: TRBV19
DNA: TGTGCCAGCGACAGGGGGCGCGTACAGAACACCGGGGAGCTGTTTTTT
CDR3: CASDRGRVQNTGELFF

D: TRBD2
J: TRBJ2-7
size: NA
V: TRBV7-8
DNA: TGTGCCAGCAGCCCGAGACTAGCTGGAGAGCAGTACTTC
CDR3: CASSPRLAGEQYF

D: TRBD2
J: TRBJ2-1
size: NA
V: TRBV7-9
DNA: TGTGGTATAGCGGGAGAAGTGGAGCAGTTCTTC
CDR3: CGIAGEVEQFF